This entry concerns a single TCR beta chain. This sample was taken from a study of blood T cell repertoires in COVID-19. Study details: T cells, B-cell-depleted T cells, or PBMCs supplied cDNA or gDNA.

V lost 5 bases, J lost 0 bases, and 11 bases lay in between. CDR3 size: 15 residues. Looked up from germline, CDR1 is MNHEY and CDR2 is SVGAGI. In the study's own analysis: Reference gene primers were amplified, and this amplification served to estimate nucleated cell counts. Measured with immunoSEQ multiplex PCR; TCRdb has only the in-frame clones, and not every one. V, J and clone size were drawn from that table, and D and trimming were deduced from the DNA. The top ten clones hold roughly 24% of a sample with roughly 67,000 clones, 75% to 85% of them seen once. The chain links TRBV6-5 to TRBJ1-3, with D uncertain. The source is a man aged 45-60 years with acute or convalescent COVID-19. Sequencing input: peripheral blood. In DNA form, the CDR3 reads TGTGCCAGCAGTCCACTCCCCTTCTCTGGAAACACCATATATTTT. Protein: CASSPLPFSGNTIYF.